The present TCR beta chain was sequenced within a study of early T cells in non-severe SARS-CoV-2 infection. Study summary: The authors sequenced bulk RNA from unsorted whole blood, leaving chains unpaired.

Of note for this clonotype: Its antigen is currently unknown.

Notes on the study in general: Missing private and CD4 specificities, VDJdb matching favored anti-spike CD8 responses.

V was clipped by 2 bases and J by 6 bases, with 13 bases between them. Germline V gene sequence: CDR1 MNHEY, CDR2 SMNVEV (reference sequence). This CDR3 has 14 amino acids. Unique molecular identifiers (one per individual cDNA molecule) were attached. TCRdb used MiXCR to reprocess the 5' RACE reads, holding one entry per CDR3 protein. The data show approximately 46,000 distinct CDR3 sequences, around a quarter seen once. This specimen was whole blood, taken at baseline. The V and J genes are TRBV27 and TRBJ1-1, with D unresolved. The clonotype was recovered from an adult who was a healthcare worker with PCR-confirmed SARS-CoV-2 infection or an uninfected control (not recorded which). The CDR3 is CASSLTGLRPEAFF. The DNA for the CDR3 is TGTGCCAGCAGTTTAACCGGCCTCAGACCTGAAGCTTTCTTT.